Shown below are 7 T cell receptor beta chains from a single sample sequenced in a study of blood T cell repertoires in COVID-19. Data came from immunoSEQ multiplex PCR; TCRdb stores just in-frame clones and leaves some out. In the table there are roughly 260,000 clones, 87% of which are singletons. The sequenced sample consisted of PBMCs or T cells enriched from blood (not recorded which). The receptors were sampled from a woman aged 25 to 39 with acute COVID-19.

The V gene is TRBV6-5, the J gene TRBJ2-1, with D possibly matching TRBD1 (5 bases). The length of the CDR3 is 13 residues. The germline CDR1 and CDR2 sequences are MNHEY and SVGAGI. V was pared by 7 bases and J by 8 bases, with 15 bases between. The CDR3 nucleotides are TGTGCCAGCACCCCACAGGTCGGTTATGAGCAGTTCTTC. Protein sequence: CASTPQVGYEQFF.

This rearrangement joins TRBV10-2 to TRBJ2-1; D is unresolved. V was shortened by 3 bases and J by 0 bases, with 18 bases between the two germline ends. This CDR3 is 18 amino acids long. Germline V gives CDR1 WSHSY, CDR2 SAAADI. CDR3 DNA sequence: TGCGCCAGCAGTGATCTTCCTAAACACTCTAGCTCCTACAATGAGCAGTTCTTC. It translates to CASSDLPKHSSSYNEQFF.

This rearrangement joins TRBV6-5 to TRBJ2-7; 9 bases align to TRBD1. Germline CDR1 MNHEY, CDR2 SVGAGI. Trimming took 5 bases from V and 1 from J; bases not matched to a gene: 6. This CDR3 has 15 residues. This CDR3 reads CASSPLGTGSYEQYF. CDR3 sequence (DNA): TGTGCCAGCAGTCCCCTGGGGACAGGGTCCTACGAGCAGTACTTC.

V and J are TRBV3-1 (or the pseudogene TRBV3-2) and TRBJ2-1; TRBD2 might be the D (5 bases). Trimming took 1 base from V and 7 from J, leaving 5 bases between them. The length of the CDR3 is 12 residues. Germline CDR1 and CDR2: LGHDT and YNNKEL (reference sequence). CDR3 coding DNA: TGTGCCAGCAGCCAAGCGGGGAATGAGCAGTTCTTC. It translates to CASSQAGNEQFF.

This clone was seen only a few times. This rearrangement joins TRBV2 to TRBJ1-3; TRBD1 matches 8 bases. This CDR3 spans 16 amino acids. The J segment lost 3 bases and the V segment lost 6 bases, leaving 10 bases of the junction unmatched. CDR1 and CDR2 from the germline V gene are SNHLY and FYNNEI. The CDR3 reads CASSDQQGVFGNTIYF. As DNA, the CDR3 is TGTGCCAGCAGCGATCAACAGGGGGTCTTTGGAAACACCATATATTTT.

V usage is TRBV7-9 and J usage is TRBJ2-7; the match to TRBD2 covers 8 bases. Germline trimming cut 4 bases from V and 3 bases from J; bases unmatched to any gene: 2. The germline gives CDR1 SEHNR, CDR2 FQNEAQ (reference sequence). The CDR3 runs to 13 residues. The CDR3 DNA is TGTGCCAGCAGCTCTAGCGGGTACTACGAGCAGTACTTC. Protein sequence: CASSSSGYYEQYF.

The chain uses TRBV27 and TRBJ1-2; the D is unclear. The CDR3 is 15 amino acids. In germline, CDR1 is MNHEY, CDR2 SMNVEV (reference sequence). V lost 7 bases and J 0 bases, leaving 15 bases between the germline ends. The CDR3 loop reads CASNPSYGANYGYTF. As DNA, the CDR3 is TGTGCCAGCAATCCCTCCTATGGAGCTAACTATGGCTACACCTTC.